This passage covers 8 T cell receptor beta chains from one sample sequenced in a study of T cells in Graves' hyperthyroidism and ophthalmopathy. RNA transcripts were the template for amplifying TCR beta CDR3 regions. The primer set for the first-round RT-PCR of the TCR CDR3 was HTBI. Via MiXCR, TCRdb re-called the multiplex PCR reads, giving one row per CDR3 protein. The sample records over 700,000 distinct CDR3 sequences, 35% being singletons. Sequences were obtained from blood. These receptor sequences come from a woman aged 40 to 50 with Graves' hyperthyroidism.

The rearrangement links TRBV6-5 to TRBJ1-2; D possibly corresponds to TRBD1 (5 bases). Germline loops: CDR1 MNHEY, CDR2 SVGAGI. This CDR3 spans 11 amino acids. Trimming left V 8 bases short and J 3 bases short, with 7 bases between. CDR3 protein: CASGQYYGYTF. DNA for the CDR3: TGTGCCAGCGGACAATACTATGGCTACACCTTC.

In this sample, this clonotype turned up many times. The CDR3 here is CASSVHHGVGNTIYF. In nucleotides, the CDR3 is TGTGCCAGCAGCGTGCACCACGGAGTCGGAAACACCATATATTTT. The chain is built from TRBV9 and TRBJ1-3, with D uncertain. The CDR3 has 15 residues. The V end was cut by 2 bases, the J end by 4 bases, with 13 bases between. Looked up from germline, CDR1 is SGDLS and CDR2 is YYNGEE.

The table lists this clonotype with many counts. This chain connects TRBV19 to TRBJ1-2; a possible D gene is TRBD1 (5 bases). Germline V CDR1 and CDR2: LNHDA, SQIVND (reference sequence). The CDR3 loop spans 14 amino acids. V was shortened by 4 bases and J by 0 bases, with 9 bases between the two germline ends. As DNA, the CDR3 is TGTGCCAGTAGTACCGAGGGGTCTAACTATGGCTACACCTTC. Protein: CASSTEGSNYGYTF.

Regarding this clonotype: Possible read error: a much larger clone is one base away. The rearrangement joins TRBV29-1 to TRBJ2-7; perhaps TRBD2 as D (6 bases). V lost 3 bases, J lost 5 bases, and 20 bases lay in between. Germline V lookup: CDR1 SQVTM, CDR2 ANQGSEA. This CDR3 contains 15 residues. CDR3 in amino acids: CSVEEETRASHEQYF. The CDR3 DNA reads TGCAGCGTTGAGGAGGAGACTAGGGCATCCCACGAGCAGTACTTC.

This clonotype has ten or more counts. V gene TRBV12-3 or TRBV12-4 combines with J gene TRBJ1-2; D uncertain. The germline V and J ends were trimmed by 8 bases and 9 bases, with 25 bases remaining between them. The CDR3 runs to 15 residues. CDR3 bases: TGTGCCAGCTCCGCGGGAGGCTCCAATCTACCTAGCTACACCTTC. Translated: CASSAGGSNLPSYTF.

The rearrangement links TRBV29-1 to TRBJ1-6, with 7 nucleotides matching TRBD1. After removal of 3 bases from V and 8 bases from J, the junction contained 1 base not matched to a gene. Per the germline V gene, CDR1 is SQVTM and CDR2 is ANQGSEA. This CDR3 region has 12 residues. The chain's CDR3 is CSVDRGDSPLHF. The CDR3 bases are TGCAGCGTTGACAGGGGGGATTCACCCCTCCACTTT.

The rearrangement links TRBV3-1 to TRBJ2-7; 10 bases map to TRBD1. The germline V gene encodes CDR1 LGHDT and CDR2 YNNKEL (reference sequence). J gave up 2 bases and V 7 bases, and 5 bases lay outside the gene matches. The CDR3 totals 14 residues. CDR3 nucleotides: TGTGCCAGCACCCGACAGGGGGCTCCCTACGAGCAGTACTTC. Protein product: CASTRQGAPYEQYF.

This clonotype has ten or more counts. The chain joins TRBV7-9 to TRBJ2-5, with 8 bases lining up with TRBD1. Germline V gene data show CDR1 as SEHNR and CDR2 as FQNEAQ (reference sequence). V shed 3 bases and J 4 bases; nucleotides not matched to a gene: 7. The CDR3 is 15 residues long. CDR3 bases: TGTGCCAGCAGCTTGGGGGACAGGCGGGGAGAGACCCAGTACTTC. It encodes CASSLGDRRGETQYF.